This T cell receptor beta chain was documented in a study of CD8 T cells in Susac syndrome. RNA totalling about 0.45 to 1 ug underwent reverse transcription with random hexamers. Across 54 Vbeta and 13 Jbeta, TCR beta CDR3 was amplified with immunoSEQ multiplex PCR. Each CDR3 protein is one row after TCRdb ran MiXCR on the immunoSEQ multiplex PCR reads. The sample yields about 200,000 distinct CDR3 sequences, 90% to 95% seen once. This TCR derives from a human donor in good health. The sample comprised CD4+ T cells from PBMCs.

The DNA for the CDR3 is TGCGCCAGCAGCCTGAGTGCGCAGAATTCACCCCTCCACTTT. This sequence encodes CASSLSAQNSPLHF. The V and J genes are TRBV4-3 and TRBJ1-6; D uncertain. The CDR3 has 14 amino acids. CDR1 is LGHNA and CDR2 is YSLEER in the germline V gene. V lost 4 bases and J lost 7, with 11 bases in between.